There are a few counts of the clone carrying this T cell receptor (beta chain). Its antigen remains unknown. The sample is drawn from a study of post-analysis software for immune sequencing data. Study-wide context: As for disease course, relapsing-remitting, secondary progressive and progressive-relapsing multiple sclerosis were all included.

The CDR3 runs 15 residues. CDR1 and CDR2 (germline): SGHRS, YFSETQ. The J segment lost 3 bases and the V segment lost 2 bases, leaving 3 bases of the junction unmatched. Each TCR beta cDNA library carried unique molecular identifiers. One entry per CDR3 protein, called by TCRdb with MiXCR from the PCR reads. The sample has hundreds of thousands of distinct CDR3 sequences; less than 35% are singletons. Study findings and constraints: Under F measure analysis, samples from one preparation batch co-clustered strongly. Patients used several TRBV segments, including TRBV5-6, TRBV5-1 and TRBV20-1, more often than controls.

Sequenced material: blood. This clonotype originated in a girl aged 10-17 years with multiple sclerosis. The gene calls are TRBV5-1 and TRBJ2-2, with TRBD1 matching 8 bases. The CDR3 DNA is TGCGCCAGCAGCTTACGACAGGGGCACACCGGGGAGCTGTTTTTT. Protein product: CASSLRQGHTGELFF. Combining the CDR3 with reference TRBV5-1 and TRBJ2-2 gives the whole variable domain KAGVTQTPRYLIKTRGQQVTLSCSPISGHRSVSWYQQTPGQGLQFLFEYFSETQRNKGNFPGRFSGRQFSNSRSEMNVSTLELGDSALYLCASSLRQGHTGELFFGEGSRLTVL.